This passage covers 22 T cell receptor beta chains from one sample sequenced in a study of blood T cell repertoires in COVID-19. The repertoire was sequenced with immunoSEQ multiplex PCR; TCRdb's copy has only in-frame clones and lacks some. This sample has roughly 300,000 clones, with roughly nine tenths found just once. The specimen sequenced was PBMCs or T cells enriched from blood (not recorded which). Every receptor here comes from a woman under 40 who had recovered from COVID-19.

This chain links TRBV7-2 with TRBJ2-1; 8 bases line up with TRBD2. Looked up from germline, CDR1 is SGHTA and CDR2 is FQGNSA. V was pared by 2 bases and J by 4 bases, with 4 bases of the junction left unmatched. This CDR3 spans 15 amino acids. The CDR3 DNA reads TGTGCCAGCAGCTTACTAGCGGGTCGGTACAATGAGCAGTTCTTC. This encodes CASSLLAGRYNEQFF.

DNA for the CDR3: TGTGCCAGTGGTAACGGCGGGAGGAAGACAGATACGCAGTATTTT. Its translation: CASGNGGRKTDTQYF. V and J are TRBV19 and TRBJ2-3, with 8 bases aligning to TRBD2. Germline V CDR1 and CDR2: LNHDA, SQIVND (reference sequence). V lost 8 bases, J lost 3 bases, and 10 bases stayed unmatched. There are 15 residues in the CDR3.

In this sample, this clone turned up once. This sequence joins TRBV14 and TRBJ2-1, with a weak D call TRBD2 (6 bases). Trimming shortened V by 1 base and J by 8 bases, and 15 bases separated the two germline ends. This CDR3 spans 15 amino acids. Germline assignment: CDR1 SGHDN and CDR2 FVKESK. The CDR3 here is CASSQGTTVLDEQFF. CDR3 sequence (DNA): TGTGCCAGCAGCCAAGGGACTACAGTTTTGGATGAGCAGTTCTTC.

The chain has TRBV29-1 and TRBJ2-3; D may be TRBD1 (6 bases). CDR3 length equals 11 residues. Germline-derived CDR1 and CDR2 are SQVTM and ANQGSEA. The V end lost 7 bases, the J end lost 8 bases, and 13 bases lay between the germline ends. The CDR3 here is CSDTGLGTQYF. CDR3 bases: TGCAGCGATACAGGGTTGGGTACGCAGTATTTT.

V usage is TRBV13 and J usage is TRBJ2-3; the D gene is possibly TRBD2 (6 bases). Germline assignment: CDR1 PRHDT and CDR2 FYEKMQ (reference sequence). V lost 0 bases and J 5 bases, leaving 12 bases between the germline ends. The CDR3 contains 15 residues. The CDR3 loop reads CASSLGRPGGDTQYF. DNA for the CDR3: TGTGCCAGCAGCTTAGGCCGACCCGGGGGAGATACGCAGTATTTT. The full variable domain, its missing parts supplied by reference TRBV13 and TRBJ2-3, is AAGVIQSPRHLIKEKRETATLKCYPIPRHDTVYWYQQGPGQDPQFLISFYEKMQSDKGSIPDRFSAQQFSDYHSELNMSSLELGDSALYFCASSLGRPGGDTQYFGPGTRLTVL.

This rearrangement joins TRBV2 to TRBJ2-4, with 9 bases that match TRBD2. V was clipped by 5 bases and J by 6 bases; unmatched bases: 14. Germline CDR1 is SNHLY and CDR2 is FYNNEI. This CDR3 spans 17 amino acids. The CDR3 sequence: CASSTAGGPLLGNIQYF. The CDR3 DNA sequence: TGTGCCAGCAGTACAGCGGGGGGCCCCCTTCTTGGAAACATTCAGTACTTC.

V gene TRBV7-2 combines with J gene TRBJ1-2, with TRBD1 identical over 7 bases. V dropped 5 bases and J dropped 8; count of bases not matched to a gene: 11. Germline V CDR1 and CDR2: SGHTA, FQGNSA. The CDR3 is 14 residues long. As DNA, the CDR3 is TGTGCCAGCAGCCCCAAGACAGGGATCGGAGGCTACACCTTC. This sequence encodes CASSPKTGIGGYTF.

The CDR3 DNA reads TGTGCCAGCAGAACCCGGGGGACTAGTGGGTACAATGAGCAGTTCTTC. This gives the protein CASRTRGTSGYNEQFF. The V gene is TRBV27, the J gene TRBJ2-1, with TRBD2 matching over 8 bases. This CDR3 region has 16 residues. J was trimmed by 4 bases and V by 6 bases; bases with no gene match: 11. In germline, CDR1 is MNHEY, CDR2 SMNVEV (reference sequence).

In the case of this clone: This sequence may be a read error, since a much larger clone differs from it by one base. The chain recombines TRBV6-2 or TRBV6-3 with TRBJ1-5, with D perhaps TRBD1 (6 bases). With 5 bases removed from V and 4 bases from J, the gap between germline ends came to 12 bases. The CDR3 is 14 residues long. Germline loops: CDR1 MNHEY, CDR2 SVGEGT. CDR3 in amino acids: CASSIGQRNQPQHF. Written as DNA, the CDR3 is TGTGCCAGCAGTATTGGACAGAGGAATCAGCCCCAGCATTTT.

CDR3 region: CASSPGLATNEKLFF. DNA for the CDR3: TGTGCCAGTAGTCCGGGACTTGCAACTAATGAAAAACTGTTTTTT. The genes are TRBV19 and TRBJ1-4; D is possibly TRBD1 (5 bases). Trimming took 5 bases from V and 0 from J, leaving 10 bases between them. This CDR3 has 15 residues. CDR1 is LNHDA and CDR2 is SQIVND in the germline V gene (reference sequence).

V usage is TRBV28 and J usage is TRBJ1-5; D is possibly TRBD1 (6 bases). This CDR3 is 15 amino acids long. Trimming cost V 2 bases and J 2 bases, with 10 bases left between them. Germline V gene lookup returns CDR1 MDHEN and CDR2 SYDVKM. The CDR3 nucleotides read TGTGCCAGCAGTTTAGGGGGCGCCGGCAATCAGCCCCAGCATTTT. Residues: CASSLGGAGNQPQHF.

The chain recombines TRBV13 with TRBJ2-7; 8 bases are shared with TRBD1. The CDR3 contains 15 residues. V lost 5 bases and J lost 4; bases outside the gene matches: 10. Germline CDR1 is PRHDT and CDR2 is FYEKMQ (reference sequence). The CDR3 bases are TGTGCCAGCAGCCCCGGACAGGGTTTCTCATACGAGCAGTACTTC. Its protein product is CASSPGQGFSYEQYF.

This chain joins TRBV7-9 and TRBJ2-2; D may be TRBD2 (6 bases). Germline CDR1 SEHNR, CDR2 FQNEAQ (reference sequence). The V end lost 5 bases, the J end lost 3 bases, and 10 bases lay between the germline ends. The CDR3 is made up of 14 amino acids. The CDR3 loop is CASSPRRDTGELFF. The DNA for the CDR3 is TGTGCCAGCAGCCCCCGGAGGGACACCGGGGAGCTGTTTTTT.

The chain recombines TRBV30 with TRBJ2-7; TRBD1 might be the D (6 bases). Germline V lookup: CDR1 GTSNPN, CDR2 SVGIG (reference sequence). The germline V and J ends were trimmed by 0 bases and 6 bases, with 15 bases remaining between them. The CDR3 extends over 14 amino acids. CDR3 DNA sequence: TGTGCCTGGAGTGTCGACAGGTCCATCGGCGAGCAGTACTTC. It yields the protein CAWSVDRSIGEQYF.

The CDR3: CASSHTGGNTEAFF. CDR3 DNA sequence: TGTGCCAGCAGCCACACGGGTGGGAACACTGAAGCTTTCTTT. This rearrangement joins TRBV7-2 to TRBJ1-1; D unresolved. CDR1 and CDR2 (germline): SGHTA, FQGNSA. The V end lost 5 bases, the J end lost 1 base, and 11 bases lay between the germline ends. The CDR3 length is 14 residues.

This clone was seen just once. The J gene is TRBJ1-4, the V gene TRBV3-1 (or the pseudogene TRBV3-2), with TRBD1 matching 9 bases. This CDR3 has 14 residues. The germline V gene encodes CDR1 LGHDT and CDR2 YNNKEL (reference sequence). The trim removed 1 base at V and 6 bases at J, leaving 0 bases unmatched. In nucleotides, the CDR3 is TGTGCCAGCAGCCAAGGGACAGGGGATGAAAAACTGTTTTTT. Translating gives CASSQGTGDEKLFF.

The chain uses TRBV2 and TRBJ1-4; tentatively, D is TRBD1 (6 bases). There are 14 residues in the CDR3. Germline V gives CDR1 SNHLY, CDR2 FYNNEI. V was clipped by 8 bases and J by 4 bases, with 14 bases between them. This chain's CDR3 is CASGLDRFNEKLFF. The CDR3 DNA sequence: TGTGCCAGCGGTCTAGACAGGTTTAATGAAAAACTGTTTTTT.

This clone was detected once. The chain employs TRBV5-1 and TRBJ2-1; 10 positions agree with TRBD2. Germline assignment: CDR1 SGHRS and CDR2 YFSETQ. The CDR3 has 15 amino acids. The V segment lost 2 bases and the J segment 6 bases; nucleotides outside the gene matches: 5. Here the CDR3 reads CASSLAGGLINEQFF. CDR3 nucleotide sequence: TGCGCCAGCAGCTTAGCGGGGGGGTTAATCAATGAGCAGTTCTTC.

CDR3 nucleotide sequence: TGTGCCAGCAGTTCCTCGGACAGTAGCACAGATACGCAGTATTTT. Translating gives CASSSSDSSTDTQYF. The genes are TRBV6-5 and TRBJ2-3, with D perhaps TRBD1 (6 bases). V lost 4 bases to trimming and J lost 0 bases, with 11 bases between them. CDR1 is MNHEY, CDR2 SVGAGI, per germline. The CDR3 length is 15 residues.

Comment on this clone: A junction end diverges from the germline sequence, so it may reflect a read error. As DNA, the CDR3 is TGCGCCAGCGGGTCCCGGGACAGGTCCTCCGAGCAGTACTTC. Translated: CASGSRDRSSEQYF. This rearrangement joins TRBV5-1 to TRBJ2-7; TRBD1 aligns across 8 bases. Per germline, CDR1 SGHRS and CDR2 YFSETQ. This CDR3 has 14 amino acids.

The rearrangement joins TRBV29-1 to TRBJ1-2, with 7 nucleotides matching TRBD1. CDR1 and CDR2 (germline): SQVTM, ANQGSEA. The CDR3 totals 13 residues. V shed 6 bases, J shed 4 bases, and the junction held 8 bases outside the gene matches. For the CDR3, the DNA is TGCAGCGTAGGTATGACAGGGATCTATGGCTACACCTTC. It specifies CSVGMTGIYGYTF.

Of note for this clone: At the DNA level, this CDR3 is encoded by other sequences in the same sample as well. The V call is TRBV12-3 or TRBV12-4, the J call TRBJ1-1, with 10 bases identical to TRBD1. The CDR3 contains 13 residues. Losses at the gene ends were 5 bases for V and 4 bases for J; bases not matched to a gene: 1. CDR3: CASSRQGATEAFF. The CDR3 DNA reads TGTGCCAGCAGTCGACAGGGGGCCACTGAAGCTTTCTTT.